This T cell receptor beta chain was retrieved from a study of shared clonotypes between healthy human individuals. Points on this clone: The antigen remains unidentified.

The naive CD8 population came from CD45RO-negative cells selected for CCR7, without terminally differentiated effector memory CD45RA+ cells. Using immunoSEQ multiplex PCR, the repertoire was profiled, and TCRdb retains in-frame clones only, with some absent. The sample carries millions of clones, about 95% recorded once. This CDR3 contains 13 residues. Trimming pared 8 bases from V and 3 bases from J, leaving 10 bases between. Germline CDR1 is MDHEN and CDR2 is SYDVKM. Study conclusions and caveats: Among the subsets, naive ones generally showed larger estimated richness than memory ones.

This clonotype was obtained from a man younger than 35 in good health. The source material was naive CD8+ T cells sorted from blood. The J gene is TRBJ1-4, the V gene TRBV28; no firm D call. The CDR3 coding sequence is TGTGCCAGCCACGGAGATTCTAATGAAAAACTGTTTTTT. Encoded protein: CASHGDSNEKLFF.